The entry below describes one TCR beta chain. The target antigen is unknown. This record belongs to a study of cytomegalovirus exposure and HLA in healthy donors. Notes on the study in general: Later examination showed HLA-associated TCR beta chains had greater clonal expansion than equally common others. CMV serostatus was the only recorded immune exposure for donors. The productive fraction for most TCR beta V segments was about 90% or about 30% in an earlier analysis. The presence/absence work took it that sequencing depth was about the same across donors.

PCR employed 60 Vbeta and 13 Jbeta primers. The assay was immunoSEQ multiplex PCR, and TCRdb's table has in-frame clones only and misses some. The table lists over 45,000 clones, 83% of them singletons, with about 4.3% in the top ten. V lost 2 bases and J lost 7, with 9 bases in between. Germline V CDR1 and CDR2: MDHEN, SYDVKM. This CDR3 has 14 residues. Sequenced input: PBMCs. The origin of this receptor is a man younger than 45 in good health and CMV-seronegative. V usage is TRBV28 and J usage is TRBJ2-6, with a possible D match to TRBD1 (5 bases). The CDR3 loop is CASSLGAAANVLTF. CDR3 in DNA: TGTGCCAGCAGTTTAGGGGCAGCTGCCAACGTCCTGACTTTC. Based on the CDR3 plus reference TRBV28 and TRBJ2-6, the full variable domain is DVKVTQSSRYLVKRTGEKVFLECVQDMDHENMFWYRQDPGLGLRLIYFSYDVKMKEKGDIPEGYSVSREKKERFSLILESASTNQTSMYLCASSLGAAANVLTFGAGSRLTVL.